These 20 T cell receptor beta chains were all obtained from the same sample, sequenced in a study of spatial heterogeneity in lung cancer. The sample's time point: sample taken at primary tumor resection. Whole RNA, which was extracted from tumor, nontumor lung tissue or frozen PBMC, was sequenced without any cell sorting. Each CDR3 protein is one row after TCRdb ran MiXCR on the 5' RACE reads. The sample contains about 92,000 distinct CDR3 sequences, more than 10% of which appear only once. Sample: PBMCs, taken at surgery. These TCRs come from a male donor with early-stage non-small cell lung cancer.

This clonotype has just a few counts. The CDR3 reads CSAPNSGTGGYGYTF. DNA of the CDR3: TGCAGTGCGCCTAATTCCGGGACAGGGGGCTATGGCTACACCTTC. The genes are TRBV20-1 and TRBJ1-2; 11 nucleotides agree with TRBD1. CDR3 length equals 15 residues. The germline CDR1 and CDR2 sequences are DFQATT and SNEGSKA (reference sequence). V lost 6 bases and J lost 4; bases outside the gene matches: 10.

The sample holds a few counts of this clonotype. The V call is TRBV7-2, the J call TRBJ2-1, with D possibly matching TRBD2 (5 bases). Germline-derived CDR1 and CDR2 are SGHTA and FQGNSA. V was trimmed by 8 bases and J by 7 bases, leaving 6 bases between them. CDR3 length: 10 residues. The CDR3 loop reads CASGLNEQFF. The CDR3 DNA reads TGTGCCAGCGGACTGAATGAGCAGTTCTTC.

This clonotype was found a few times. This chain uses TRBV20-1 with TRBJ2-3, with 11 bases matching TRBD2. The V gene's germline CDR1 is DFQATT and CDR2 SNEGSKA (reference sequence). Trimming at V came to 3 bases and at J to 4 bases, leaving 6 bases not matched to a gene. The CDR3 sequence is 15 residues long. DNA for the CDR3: TGCAGTGCTAGGGGTAGCGGGGGGGCCCCAGATACGCAGTATTTT. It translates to CSARGSGGAPDTQYF.

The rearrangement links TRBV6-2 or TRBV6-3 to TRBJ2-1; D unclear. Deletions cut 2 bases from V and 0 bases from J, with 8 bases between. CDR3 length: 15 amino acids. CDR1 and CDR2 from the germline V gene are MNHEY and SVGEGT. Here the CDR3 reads CASSYPRSSYNEQFF. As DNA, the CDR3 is TGTGCCAGCAGTTACCCCCGGAGCTCCTACAATGAGCAGTTCTTC.

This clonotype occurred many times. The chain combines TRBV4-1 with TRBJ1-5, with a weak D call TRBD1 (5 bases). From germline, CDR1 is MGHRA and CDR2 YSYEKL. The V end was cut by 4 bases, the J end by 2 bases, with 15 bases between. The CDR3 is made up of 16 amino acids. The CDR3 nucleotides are TGCGCCAGCAGCCTCTCCAGGGAGGCGGGCAATCAGCCCCAGCATTTT. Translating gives CASSLSREAGNQPQHF.

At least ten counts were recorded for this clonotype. The DNA for the CDR3 is TGTGCCAGCAGCATGGACAGCCAGGCCGGGGAGCTGTTTTTT. Its protein is CASSMDSQAGELFF. This rearrangement joins TRBV7-3 to TRBJ2-2, with D perhaps TRBD1 (6 bases). Between the trimmed V and J ends, which lost 5 bases and 6 bases, there was a span of 13 bases. CDR1 SGHTA and CDR2 FQGTGA come from the germline V gene. This CDR3 contains 14 residues.

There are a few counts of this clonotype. CDR3 loop: CASSPGLSGSLNEQFF. The CDR3 DNA is TGTGCCAGCAGCCCAGGGCTCAGCGGGAGCCTGAATGAGCAGTTCTTC. The rearrangement joins TRBV14 to TRBJ2-1, with 8 bases identical to TRBD2. The CDR3 loop spans 16 amino acids. Germline values: CDR1 SGHDN, CDR2 FVKESK. V lost 4 bases and J lost 7; bases outside the gene matches: 12.

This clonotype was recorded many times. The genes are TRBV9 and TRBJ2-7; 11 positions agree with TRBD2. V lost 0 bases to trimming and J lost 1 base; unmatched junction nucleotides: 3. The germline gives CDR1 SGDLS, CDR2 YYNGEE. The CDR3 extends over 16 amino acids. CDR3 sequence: CASSVGGTSGSYEQYF. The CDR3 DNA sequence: TGTGCCAGCAGCGTAGGGGGGACTAGCGGATCCTACGAGCAGTACTTC.

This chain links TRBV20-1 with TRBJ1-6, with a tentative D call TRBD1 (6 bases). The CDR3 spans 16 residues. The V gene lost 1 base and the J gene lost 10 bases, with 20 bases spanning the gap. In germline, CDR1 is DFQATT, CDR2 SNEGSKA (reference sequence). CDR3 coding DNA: TGCAGTGCTAGAGCGGTTACAGGGCCGGTGTCCTCACCCCTCCACTTT. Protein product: CSARAVTGPVSSPLHF.

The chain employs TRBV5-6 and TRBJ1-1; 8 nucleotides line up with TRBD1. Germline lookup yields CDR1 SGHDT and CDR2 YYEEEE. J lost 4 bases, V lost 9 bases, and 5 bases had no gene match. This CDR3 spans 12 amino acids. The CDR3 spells CATLGTGTEAFF. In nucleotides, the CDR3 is TGTGCCACCCTCGGGACAGGCACTGAAGCTTTCTTT. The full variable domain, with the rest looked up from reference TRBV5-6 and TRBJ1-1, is DAGVTQSPTHLIKTRGQQVTLRCSPKSGHDTVSWYQQALGQGPQFIFQYYEEEERQRGNFPDRFSGHQFPNYSSELNVNALLLGDSALYLCATLGTGTEAFFGQGTRLTVV.

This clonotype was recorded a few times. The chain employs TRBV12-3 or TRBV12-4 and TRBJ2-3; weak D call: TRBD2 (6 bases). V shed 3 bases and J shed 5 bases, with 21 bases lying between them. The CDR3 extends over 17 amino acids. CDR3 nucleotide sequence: TGTGCCAGCAGTTTGGGCGGGATCACTCCTCGTGGAGATACGCAGTATTTT. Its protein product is CASSLGGITPRGDTQYF.

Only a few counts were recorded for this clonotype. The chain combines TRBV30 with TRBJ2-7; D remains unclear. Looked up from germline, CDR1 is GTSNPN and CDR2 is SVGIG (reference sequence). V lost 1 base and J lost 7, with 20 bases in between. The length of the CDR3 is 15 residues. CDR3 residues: CAWSGRSGPPWEQYF. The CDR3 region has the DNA TGTGCCTGGAGTGGACGGTCCGGGCCCCCGTGGGAGCAGTACTTC.

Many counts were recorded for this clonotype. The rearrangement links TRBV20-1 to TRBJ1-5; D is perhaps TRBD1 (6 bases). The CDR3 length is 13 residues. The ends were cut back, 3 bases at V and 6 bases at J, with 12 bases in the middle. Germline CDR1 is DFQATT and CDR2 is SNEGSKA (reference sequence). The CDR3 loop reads CSARTGLPQPQHF. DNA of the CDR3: TGCAGTGCTAGGACAGGACTGCCTCAGCCCCAGCATTTT.

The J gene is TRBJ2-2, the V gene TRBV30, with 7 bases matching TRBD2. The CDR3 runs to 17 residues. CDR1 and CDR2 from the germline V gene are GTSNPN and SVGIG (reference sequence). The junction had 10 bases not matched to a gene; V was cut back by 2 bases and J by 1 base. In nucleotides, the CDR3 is TGTGCCTGGAGTATGTTTCGGAGCGGGGAGAACACCGGGGAGCTGTTTTTT. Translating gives CAWSMFRSGENTGELFF.

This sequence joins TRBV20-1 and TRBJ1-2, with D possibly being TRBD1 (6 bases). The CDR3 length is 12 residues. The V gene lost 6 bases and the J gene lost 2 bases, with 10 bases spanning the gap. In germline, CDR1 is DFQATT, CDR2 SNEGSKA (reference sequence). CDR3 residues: CSASTGNYGYTF. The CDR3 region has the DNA TGCAGTGCGAGTACAGGGAACTATGGCTACACCTTC.

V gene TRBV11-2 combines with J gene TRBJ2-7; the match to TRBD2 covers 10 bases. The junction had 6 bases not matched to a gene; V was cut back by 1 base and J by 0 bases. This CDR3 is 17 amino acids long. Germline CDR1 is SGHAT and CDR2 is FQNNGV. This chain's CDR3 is CASSLVGSGRSSYEQYF. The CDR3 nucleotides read TGTGCCAGCAGCTTAGTAGGTAGCGGGAGGAGCTCCTACGAGCAGTACTTC.

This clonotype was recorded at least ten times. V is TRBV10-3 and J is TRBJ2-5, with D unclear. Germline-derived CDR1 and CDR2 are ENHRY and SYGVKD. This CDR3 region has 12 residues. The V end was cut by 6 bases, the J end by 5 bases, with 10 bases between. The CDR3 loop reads CAIRGNGETQYF. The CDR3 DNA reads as TGTGCCATCAGAGGGAACGGTGAGACCCAGTACTTC.

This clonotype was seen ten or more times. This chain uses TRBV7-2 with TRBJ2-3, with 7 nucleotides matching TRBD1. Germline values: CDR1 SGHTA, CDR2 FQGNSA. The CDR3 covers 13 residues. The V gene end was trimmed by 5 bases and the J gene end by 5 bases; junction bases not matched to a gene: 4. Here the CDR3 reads CASSQWTGDTQYF. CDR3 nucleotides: TGTGCCAGCAGCCAATGGACAGGAGATACGCAGTATTTT.

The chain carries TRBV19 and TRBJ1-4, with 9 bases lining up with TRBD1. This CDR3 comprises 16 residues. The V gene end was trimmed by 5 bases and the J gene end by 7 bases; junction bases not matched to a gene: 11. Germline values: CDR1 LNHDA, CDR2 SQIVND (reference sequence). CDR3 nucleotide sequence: TGTGCCAGTAGTCGGAAACCGGGACAGGGAATTGAAAAACTGTTTTTT. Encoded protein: CASSRKPGQGIEKLFF.

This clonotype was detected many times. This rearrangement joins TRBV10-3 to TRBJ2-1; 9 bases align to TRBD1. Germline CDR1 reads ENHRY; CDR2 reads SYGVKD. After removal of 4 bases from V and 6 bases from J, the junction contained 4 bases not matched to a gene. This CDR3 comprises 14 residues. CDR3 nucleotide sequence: TGTGCCATCAGTGCGGACAGGGGAGTCAATGAGCAGTTCTTC. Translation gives CAISADRGVNEQFF.